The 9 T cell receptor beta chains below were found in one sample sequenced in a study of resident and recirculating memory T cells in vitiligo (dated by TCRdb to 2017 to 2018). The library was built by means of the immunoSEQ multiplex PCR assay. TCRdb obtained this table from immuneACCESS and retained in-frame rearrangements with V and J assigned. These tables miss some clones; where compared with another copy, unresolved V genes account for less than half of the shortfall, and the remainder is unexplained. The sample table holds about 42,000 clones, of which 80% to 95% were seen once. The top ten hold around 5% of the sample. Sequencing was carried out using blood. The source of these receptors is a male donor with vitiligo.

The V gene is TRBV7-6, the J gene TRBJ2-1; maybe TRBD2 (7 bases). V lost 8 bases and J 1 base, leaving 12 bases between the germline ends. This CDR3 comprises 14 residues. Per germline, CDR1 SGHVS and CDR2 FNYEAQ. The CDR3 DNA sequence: TGTGCCAGCGGGAGGGGGACATCCTACAATGAGCAGTTCTTC. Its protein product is CASGRGTSYNEQFF.

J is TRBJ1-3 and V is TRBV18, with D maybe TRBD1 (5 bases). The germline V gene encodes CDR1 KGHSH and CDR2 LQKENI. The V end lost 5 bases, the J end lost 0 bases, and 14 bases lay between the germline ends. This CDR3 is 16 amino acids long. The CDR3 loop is CASSKGGDFSGNTIYF. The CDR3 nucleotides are TGTGCCAGCTCAAAAGGAGGGGACTTCTCTGGAAACACCATATATTTT.

CDR3 nucleotide sequence: TGTGCCAGCAGCTTTGTCGGGGGCACAGATACGCAGTATTTT. It codes for CASSFVGGTDTQYF. The chain has TRBV5-6 and TRBJ2-3; D is perhaps TRBD2 (5 bases). Germline assignment: CDR1 SGHDT and CDR2 YYEEEE. The CDR3 has 14 residues. Trimming cost V 2 bases and J 1 base, with 8 bases left between them.

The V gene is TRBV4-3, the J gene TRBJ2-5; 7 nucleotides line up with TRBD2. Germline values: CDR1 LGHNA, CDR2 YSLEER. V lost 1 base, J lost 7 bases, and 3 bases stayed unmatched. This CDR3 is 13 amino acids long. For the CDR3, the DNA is TGCGCCAGCAGCCAAGGAGCGGGGTTGACCCAGTACTTC. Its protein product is CASSQGAGLTQYF.

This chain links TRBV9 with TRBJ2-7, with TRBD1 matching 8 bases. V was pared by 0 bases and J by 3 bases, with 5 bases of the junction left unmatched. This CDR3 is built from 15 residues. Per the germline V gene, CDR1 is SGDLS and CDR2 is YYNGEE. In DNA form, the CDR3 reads TGTGCCAGCAGCGTAGAAGGAACAGGGGGCTACGAGCAGTACTTC. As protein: CASSVEGTGGYEQYF.

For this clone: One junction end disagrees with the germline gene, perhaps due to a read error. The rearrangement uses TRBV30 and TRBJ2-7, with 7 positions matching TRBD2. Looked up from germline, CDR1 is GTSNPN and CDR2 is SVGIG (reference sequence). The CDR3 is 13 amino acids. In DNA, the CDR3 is TGTGCCTGGAGTGTTGGCTCTGCGGGGGTCGCCGACTTC. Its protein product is CAWSVGSAGVADF.

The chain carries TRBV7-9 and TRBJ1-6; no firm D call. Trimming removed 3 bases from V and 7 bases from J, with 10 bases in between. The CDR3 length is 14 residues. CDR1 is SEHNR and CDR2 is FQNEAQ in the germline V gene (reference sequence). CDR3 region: CASSFMTNNSPLHF. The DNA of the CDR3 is TGTGCCAGCAGCTTCATGACTAACAATTCACCCCTCCACTTT.

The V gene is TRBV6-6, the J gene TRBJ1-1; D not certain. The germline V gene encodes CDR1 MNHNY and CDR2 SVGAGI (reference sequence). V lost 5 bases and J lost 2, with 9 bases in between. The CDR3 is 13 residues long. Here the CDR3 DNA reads TGTGCCAGCAGTATCCTAGAAAACACTGAAGCTTTCTTT. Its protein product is CASSILENTEAFF.

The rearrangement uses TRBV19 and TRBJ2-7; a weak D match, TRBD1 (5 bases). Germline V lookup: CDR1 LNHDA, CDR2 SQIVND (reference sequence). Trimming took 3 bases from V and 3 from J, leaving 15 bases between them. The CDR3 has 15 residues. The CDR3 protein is CASSMGKGLSYEQYF. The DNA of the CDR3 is TGTGCCAGTAGTATGGGAAAGGGGCTAAGCTACGAGCAGTACTTC.